One sample yielded the 10 T cell receptor beta chains listed below, sequenced in a study of CD8 T cells in ankylosing spondylitis. MiXCR, run by TCRdb on the 5' RACE reads, gives a single entry per CDR3 protein. The sample lists under 300,000 distinct CDR3 sequences, 8.6% occurring once. Material: blood, either unsorted or a sorted T cell fraction (not recorded which). Receptors were obtained from a male donor with ankylosing spondylitis or in good health (not recorded which).

This chain links TRBV12-3 or TRBV12-4 with TRBJ1-1; D is unresolved. V was clipped by 0 bases and J by 11 bases, with 10 bases between them. CDR3 size: 12 residues. The CDR3 is CASSLATQEAFF. Written as DNA, the CDR3 is TGTGCCAGCAGTTTAGCGACCCAGGAGGCTTTCTTT.

The chain joins TRBV3-1 to TRBJ1-1; a possible D gene is TRBD1 (6 bases). Germline V gene sequence: CDR1 LGHDT, CDR2 YNNKEL (reference sequence). CDR3 length: 15 residues. The germline V and J ends were trimmed by 10 bases and 5 bases, with 23 bases remaining between them. CDR3 DNA: TGTGCCACCACCCAAGCTGGGCAGGGGAGAACTGAAGCTTTCTTT. It specifies CATTQAGQGRTEAFF.

This clonotype was observed many times. This rearrangement joins TRBV10-3 to TRBJ1-1, with 12 bases fitting TRBD1. The CDR3 loop spans 14 amino acids. The junction had 7 bases not matched to a gene; V was cut back by 4 bases and J by 10 bases. Germline V CDR1 and CDR2: ENHRY, SYGVKD. The CDR3 loop reads CAISAQGQGAGAFF. In DNA form, the CDR3 reads TGTGCCATCAGTGCGCAGGGACAGGGGGCCGGAGCTTTCTTT.

This clonotype was observed many times. This rearrangement joins TRBV12-3 or TRBV12-4 to TRBJ1-5; D gene unclear. Trimming took 3 bases from V and 6 from J, leaving 9 bases between them. This CDR3 has 13 amino acids. The CDR3 spells CASSLGRSQPQHF. The CDR3 coding sequence is TGTGCCAGCAGTTTGGGCAGGAGTCAGCCCCAGCATTTT.

This clonotype showed up many times. The chain joins TRBV12-3 or TRBV12-4 to TRBJ1-6; unclear D gene. V lost 7 bases, J lost 10 bases, and 14 bases lay in between. The CDR3 contains 13 residues. The CDR3 protein is CASTVGAGSPLHF. In nucleotides, the CDR3 is TGTGCCAGCACCGTAGGTGCGGGGTCACCCCTCCACTTT.

This clonotype was seen at least ten times. The chain employs TRBV20-1 and TRBJ2-3; the D gene is possibly TRBD1 (6 bases). CDR1 is DFQATT, CDR2 SNEGSKA, per germline (reference sequence). Trimming removed 5 bases at V and 0 bases at J, with 15 bases between. The CDR3 runs to 15 residues. The CDR3: CSALRRGISTDTQYF. DNA for the CDR3: TGCAGTGCTCTTAGAAGGGGGATCAGCACAGATACGCAGTATTTT.

This clonotype was found a few times. The chain uses TRBV7-3 and TRBJ2-7; TRBD2 aligns across 10 bases. The CDR3 sequence is 14 residues long. J gave up 5 bases and V 6 bases, and 7 bases lay outside the gene matches. Germline CDR1 is SGHTA and CDR2 is FQGTGA. The CDR3 region is CASSLGTSDNEQYF. As DNA, the CDR3 is TGTGCCAGCAGTTTAGGGACTAGCGATAACGAGCAGTACTTC. The full variable domain, its missing parts supplied by reference TRBV7-3 and TRBJ2-7, is GAGVSQTPSNKVTEKGKYVELRCDPISGHTALYWYRQSLGQGPEFLIYFQGTGAADDSGLPNDRFFAVRPEGSVSTLKIQRTERGDSAVYLCASSLGTSDNEQYFGPGTRLTVT.

This clonotype has a count of ten or more. The chain employs TRBV20-1 and TRBJ1-4, with D possibly matching TRBD1 (6 bases). The CDR3 has 14 residues. Germline V gene sequence: CDR1 DFQATT, CDR2 SNEGSKA (reference sequence). Trimming removed 0 bases from V and 5 bases from J, with 10 bases in between. This CDR3 reads CSAREGGGNEKLFF. The CDR3 nucleotides are TGCAGTGCTAGAGAGGGAGGGGGAAATGAAAAACTGTTTTTT.

V is TRBV5-6 and J is TRBJ2-1; no reliable D call. Germline loops: CDR1 SGHDT, CDR2 YYEEEE. V lost 7 bases, J lost 9 bases, and 11 bases lay in between. This CDR3 contains 11 residues. The CDR3 sequence is CASQSYREQFF. The CDR3 DNA reads TGTGCCAGCCAGTCCTACCGTGAGCAGTTCTTC.

This clonotype was observed many times. V is TRBV7-2 and J is TRBJ2-1; no clear D gene. Trimming removed 4 bases at V and 9 bases at J, with 7 bases between. Per germline, CDR1 SGHTA and CDR2 FQGNSA. The CDR3 totals 11 residues. For the CDR3, the DNA is TGTGCCAGCAGCTCATATAGTGAGCAGTTCTTC. It encodes CASSSYSEQFF.